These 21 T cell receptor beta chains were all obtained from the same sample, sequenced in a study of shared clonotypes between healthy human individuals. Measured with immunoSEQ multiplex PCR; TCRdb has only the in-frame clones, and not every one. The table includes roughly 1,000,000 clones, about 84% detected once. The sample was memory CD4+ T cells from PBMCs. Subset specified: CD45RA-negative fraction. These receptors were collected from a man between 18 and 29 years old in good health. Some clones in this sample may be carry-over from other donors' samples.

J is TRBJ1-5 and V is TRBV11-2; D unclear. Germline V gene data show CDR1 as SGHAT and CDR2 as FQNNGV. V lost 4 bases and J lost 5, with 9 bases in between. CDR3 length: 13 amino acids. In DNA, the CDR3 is TGTGCCAGCAGCTCCGGACCCTATCAGCCCCAGCATTTT. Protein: CASSSGPYQPQHF.

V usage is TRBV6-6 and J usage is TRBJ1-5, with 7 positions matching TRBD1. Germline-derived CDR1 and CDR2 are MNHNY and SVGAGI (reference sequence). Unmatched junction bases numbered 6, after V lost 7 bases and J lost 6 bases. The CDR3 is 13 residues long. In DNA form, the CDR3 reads TGTGCCAGCAACCAACAGGGGATTCAGCCCCAGCATTTT. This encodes CASNQQGIQPQHF.

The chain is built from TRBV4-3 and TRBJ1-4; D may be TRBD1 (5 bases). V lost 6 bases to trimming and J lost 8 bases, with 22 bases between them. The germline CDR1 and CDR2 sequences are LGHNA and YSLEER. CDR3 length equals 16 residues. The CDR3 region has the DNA TGCGCCAGCAGGCGAGTTCGGGGGACTGCGAAAGAAAAACTGTTTTTT. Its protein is CASRRVRGTAKEKLFF.

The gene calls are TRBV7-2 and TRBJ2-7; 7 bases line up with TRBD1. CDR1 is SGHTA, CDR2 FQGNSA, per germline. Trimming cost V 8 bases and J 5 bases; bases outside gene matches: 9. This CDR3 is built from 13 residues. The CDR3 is CASDRVNSHEQYF. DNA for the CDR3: TGTGCCAGCGACAGGGTAAATTCCCACGAGCAGTACTTC.

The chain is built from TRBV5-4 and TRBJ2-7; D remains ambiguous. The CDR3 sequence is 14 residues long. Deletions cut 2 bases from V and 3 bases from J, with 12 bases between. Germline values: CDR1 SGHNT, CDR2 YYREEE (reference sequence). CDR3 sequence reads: CASSFDPLSYEQYF. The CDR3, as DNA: TGTGCCAGCAGCTTTGATCCCCTGAGCTACGAGCAGTACTTC.

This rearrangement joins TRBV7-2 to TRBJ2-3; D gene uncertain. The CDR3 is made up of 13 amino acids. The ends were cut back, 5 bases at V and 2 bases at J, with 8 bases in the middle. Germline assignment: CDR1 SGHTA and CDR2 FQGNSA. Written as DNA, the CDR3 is TGTGCCAGCAGCCCCATGGTCACAGATACGCAGTATTTT. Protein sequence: CASSPMVTDTQYF.

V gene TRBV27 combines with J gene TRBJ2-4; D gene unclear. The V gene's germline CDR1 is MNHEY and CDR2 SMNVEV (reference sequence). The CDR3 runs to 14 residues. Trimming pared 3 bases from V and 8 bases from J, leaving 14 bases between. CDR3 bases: TGTGCCAGCAGTTTTTTATCCCAAAAGGACATTCAGTACTTC. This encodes CASSFLSQKDIQYF.

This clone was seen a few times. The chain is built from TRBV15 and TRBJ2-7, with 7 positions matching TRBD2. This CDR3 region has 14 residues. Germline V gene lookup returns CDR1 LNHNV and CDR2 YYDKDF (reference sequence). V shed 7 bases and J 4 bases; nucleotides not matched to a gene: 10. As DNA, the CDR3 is TGTGCCACCAAGCCGGGGACTACTCCTTACGAGCAGTACTTC. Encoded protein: CATKPGTTPYEQYF.

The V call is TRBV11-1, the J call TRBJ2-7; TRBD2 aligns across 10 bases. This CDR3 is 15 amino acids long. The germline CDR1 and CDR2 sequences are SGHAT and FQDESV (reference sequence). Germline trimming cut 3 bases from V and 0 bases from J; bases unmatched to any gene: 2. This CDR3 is CASSFSGGSSYEQYF. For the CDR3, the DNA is TGTGCCAGCAGCTTTAGCGGGGGGAGCTCCTACGAGCAGTACTTC.

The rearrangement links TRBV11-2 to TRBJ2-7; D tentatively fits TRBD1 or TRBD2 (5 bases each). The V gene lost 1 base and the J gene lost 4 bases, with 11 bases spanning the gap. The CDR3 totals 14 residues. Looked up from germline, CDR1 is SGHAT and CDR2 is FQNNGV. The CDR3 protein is CASSLAGPKYEQYF. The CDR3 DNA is TGTGCCAGCAGCTTAGCGGGGCCGAAATACGAGCAGTACTTC.

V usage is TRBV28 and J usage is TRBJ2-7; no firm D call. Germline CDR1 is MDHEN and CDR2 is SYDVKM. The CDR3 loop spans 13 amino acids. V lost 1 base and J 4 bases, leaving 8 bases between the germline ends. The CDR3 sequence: CASSLSTPYEQYF. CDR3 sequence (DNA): TGTGCCAGCAGTTTATCCACCCCTTACGAGCAGTACTTC.

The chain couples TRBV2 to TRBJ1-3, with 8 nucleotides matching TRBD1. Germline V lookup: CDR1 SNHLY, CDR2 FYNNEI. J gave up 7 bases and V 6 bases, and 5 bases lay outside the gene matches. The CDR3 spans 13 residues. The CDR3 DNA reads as TGTGCCAGCAGGGACAGGGAAGGGAACACCATATATTTT. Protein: CASRDREGNTIYF.

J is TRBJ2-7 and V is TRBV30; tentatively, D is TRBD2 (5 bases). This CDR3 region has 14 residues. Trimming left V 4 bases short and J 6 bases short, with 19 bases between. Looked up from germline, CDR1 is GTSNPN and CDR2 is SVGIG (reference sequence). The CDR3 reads CAWTAFTFRGEQYF. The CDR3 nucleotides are TGTGCCTGGACTGCTTTTACCTTTCGGGGCGAGCAGTACTTC.

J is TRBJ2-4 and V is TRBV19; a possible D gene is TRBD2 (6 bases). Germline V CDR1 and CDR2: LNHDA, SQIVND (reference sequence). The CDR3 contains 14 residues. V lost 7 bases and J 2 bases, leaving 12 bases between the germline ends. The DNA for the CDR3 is TGTGCCAGTAATCCGGCGGGAACCAAAAACATTCAGTACTTC. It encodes CASNPAGTKNIQYF. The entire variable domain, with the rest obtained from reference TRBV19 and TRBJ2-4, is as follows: DGGITQSPKYLFRKEGQNVTLSCEQNLNHDAMYWYRQDPGQGLRLIYYSQIVNDFQKGDIAEGYSVSREKKESFPLTVTSAQKNPTAFYLCASNPAGTKNIQYFGAGTRLSVL.

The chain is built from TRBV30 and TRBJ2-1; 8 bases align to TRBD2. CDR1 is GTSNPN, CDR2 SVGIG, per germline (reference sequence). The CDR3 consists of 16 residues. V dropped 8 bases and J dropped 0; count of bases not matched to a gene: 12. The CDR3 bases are TGTGCCGGGCGACGGGCTAGCGGGCTCTCCTACAATGAGCAGTTCTTC. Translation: CAGRRASGLSYNEQFF. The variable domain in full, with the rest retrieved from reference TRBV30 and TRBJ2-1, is SQTIHQWPATLVQPVGSPLSLECTVEGTSNPNLYWYRQAAGRGLQLLFYSVGIGQISSEVPQNLSASRPQDRQFILSSKKLLLSDSGFYLCAGRRASGLSYNEQFFGPGTRLTVL.

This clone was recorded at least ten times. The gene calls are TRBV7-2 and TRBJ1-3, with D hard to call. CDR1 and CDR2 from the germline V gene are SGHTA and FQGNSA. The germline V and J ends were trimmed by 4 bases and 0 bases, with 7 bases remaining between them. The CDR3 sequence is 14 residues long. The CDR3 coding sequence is TGTGCCAGCAGCTCGGGGTTCTCTGGAAACACCATATATTTT. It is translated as CASSSGFSGNTIYF.

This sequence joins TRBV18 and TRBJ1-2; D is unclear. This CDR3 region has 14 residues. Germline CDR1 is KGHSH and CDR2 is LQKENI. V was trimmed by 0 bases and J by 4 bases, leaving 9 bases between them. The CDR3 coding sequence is TGTGCCAGCTCACCACCGGACGGATTCTATGGCTACACCTTC. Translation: CASSPPDGFYGYTF.

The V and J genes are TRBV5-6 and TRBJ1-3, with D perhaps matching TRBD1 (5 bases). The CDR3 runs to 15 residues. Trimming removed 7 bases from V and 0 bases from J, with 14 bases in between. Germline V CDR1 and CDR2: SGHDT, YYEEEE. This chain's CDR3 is CASWKTAYSGNTIYF. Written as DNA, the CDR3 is TGTGCCAGCTGGAAGACAGCGTACTCTGGAAACACCATATATTTT.

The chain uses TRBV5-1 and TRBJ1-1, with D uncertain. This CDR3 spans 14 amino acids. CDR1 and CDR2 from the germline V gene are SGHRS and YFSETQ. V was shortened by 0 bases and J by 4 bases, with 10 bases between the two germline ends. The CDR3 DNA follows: TGCGCCAGCAGCTTGGCGGAGGCTATCACTGAAGCTTTCTTT. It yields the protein CASSLAEAITEAFF.

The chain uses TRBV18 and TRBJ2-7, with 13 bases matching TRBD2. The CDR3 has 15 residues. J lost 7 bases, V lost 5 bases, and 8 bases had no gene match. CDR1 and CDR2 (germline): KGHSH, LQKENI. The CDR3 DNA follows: TGTGCCAGCTCAGCTGGACTAGCGGGAGAGACAGAGCAGTACTTC. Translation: CASSAGLAGETEQYF. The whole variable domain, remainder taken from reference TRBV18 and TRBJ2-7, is NAGVMQNPRHLVRRRGQEARLRCSPMKGHSHVYWYRQLPEEGLKFMVYLQKENIIDESGMPKERFSAEFPKEGPSILRIQQVVRGDSAAYFCASSAGLAGETEQYFGPGTRLTVT.

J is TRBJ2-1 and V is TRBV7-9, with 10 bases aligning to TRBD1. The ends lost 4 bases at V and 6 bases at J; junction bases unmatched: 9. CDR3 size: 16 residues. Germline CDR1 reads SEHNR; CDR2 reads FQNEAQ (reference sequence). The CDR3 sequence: CASSSQIGTGANEQFF. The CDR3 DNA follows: TGTGCCAGCAGCTCGCAGATAGGGACAGGGGCCAATGAGCAGTTCTTC.